These 27 T cell receptor beta chains came from one sample sequenced in a study of T cells after yellow fever vaccination. TCRdb redid the calling of the 5' RACE reads with MiXCR, one entry per CDR3 protein. The sample consists of some 600,000 distinct CDR3 sequences, 17% of them appearing once. This specimen consisted of PBMCs, obtained about 5 days after the first yellow fever vaccination. The receptor source for this set is a man between 18 and 29 years old who received the YFV17D yellow fever vaccine.

This clonotype occurred a few times. The genes are TRBV6-2 or TRBV6-3 and TRBJ2-7; no reliable D call. The CDR3 loop spans 13 amino acids. The V gene's germline CDR1 is MNHEY and CDR2 SVGEGT. Trimming pared 2 bases from V and 6 bases from J, leaving 11 bases between. The chain's CDR3 is CASSYQILGEQYV. The CDR3 DNA is TGTGCCAGCAGTTACCAGATTTTAGGCGAGCAGTACGTC.

This chain joins TRBV7-8 and TRBJ1-5, with D perhaps matching TRBD1 (5 bases). CDR3 length: 15 residues. The V gene lost 4 bases and the J gene lost 3 bases, with 13 bases spanning the gap. The germline CDR1 and CDR2 sequences are SGHVS and FQNEAQ. The DNA of the CDR3 is TGTGCCAGCAGCTCCGGGACCGGAACCAATCAGCCCCAGCATTTT. Residues: CASSSGTGTNQPQHF. The full variable domain, in which reference TRBV7-8 and TRBJ1-5 provide the parts outside the CDR3, is GAGVSQSPRYKVAKRGQDVALRCDPISGHVSLFWYQQALGQGPEFLTYFQNEAQLDKSGLPSDRFFAERPEGSVSTLKIQRTQQEDSAVYLCASSSGTGTNQPQHFGDGTRLSIL.

V usage is TRBV11-2 and J usage is TRBJ2-5; TRBD2 matches at 9 bases. This CDR3 has 17 amino acids. V was clipped by 6 bases and J by 5 bases; unmatched bases: 16. CDR1 SGHAT and CDR2 FQNNGV come from the germline V gene. CDR3 loop: CASSRGVAGGRVETQYF. CDR3 nucleotide sequence: TGTGCCAGCAGTCGAGGGGTGGCGGGGGGGAGGGTTGAGACCCAGTACTTC. Based on the CDR3 plus reference TRBV11-2 and TRBJ2-5, the full variable domain is EAGVAQSPRYKIIEKRQSVAFWCNPISGHATLYWYQQILGQGPKLLIQFQNNGVVDDSQLPKDRFSAERLKGVDSTLKIQPAKLEDSAVYLCASSRGVAGGRVETQYFGPGTRLLVL.

This clonotype was observed a few times. The chain has TRBV6-5 and TRBJ2-3; no firm D call. The CDR3 length is 15 residues. Trimming removed 0 bases from V and 2 bases from J, with 9 bases in between. CDR1 is MNHEY, CDR2 SVGAGI, per germline. The CDR3 region has the DNA TGTGCCAGCAGTTACTCCCCCTTTTCCACAGATACGCAGTATTTT. This sequence encodes CASSYSPFSTDTQYF.

This clonotype was counted between two and nine times. The chain couples TRBV5-1 to TRBJ2-1; D is undetermined. Germline V gives CDR1 SGHRS, CDR2 YFSETQ. This CDR3 spans 11 amino acids. V was pared by 7 bases and J by 3 bases, with 5 bases between. CDR3 nucleotides: TGCGCCAGCCAAGTCTACAATGAGCAGTTCTTC. It codes for CASQVYNEQFF.

This clonotype was seen a handful of times. The chain carries TRBV7-2 and TRBJ1-1, with D possibly TRBD1 on 5 matching bases. The CDR3 extends over 14 amino acids. Trimming took 6 bases from V and 5 from J, leaving 16 bases between them. Germline-derived CDR1 and CDR2 are SGHTA and FQGNSA. The CDR3 reads CASSPNIRGTEAFF. CDR3 DNA: TGTGCCAGCAGTCCTAATATAAGGGGTACTGAAGCTTTCTTT.

V usage is TRBV5-1 and J usage is TRBJ1-1, with 7 positions matching TRBD1. The germline gives CDR1 SGHRS, CDR2 YFSETQ. V shed 2 bases and J 3 bases; nucleotides not matched to a gene: 4. CDR3 length: 14 amino acids. CDR3 bases: TGCGCCAGCAGCTTCAGGGGGGCGGACACTGAAGCTTTCTTT. Its protein product is CASSFRGADTEAFF.

The chain carries TRBV7-9 and TRBJ1-1; a possible D gene is TRBD1 (5 bases). Germline values: CDR1 SEHNR, CDR2 FQNEAQ (reference sequence). CDR3 length: 14 amino acids. Deletions cut 0 bases from V and 4 bases from J, with 9 bases between. CDR3: CASSLAAGPTEAFF. The CDR3 DNA reads TGTGCCAGCAGCTTAGCAGCGGGGCCCACTGAAGCTTTCTTT.

This clonotype came up many times. The genes are TRBV7-9 and TRBJ2-1; 11 nucleotides align to TRBD2. V was pared by 5 bases and J by 5 bases, with 8 bases of the junction left unmatched. The CDR3 loop spans 16 amino acids. Per germline, CDR1 SEHNR and CDR2 FQNEAQ (reference sequence). The CDR3 protein is CASSVPSGGRHNEQFF. CDR3 DNA: TGTGCCAGCAGCGTACCTAGCGGGGGGCGACACAATGAGCAGTTCTTC.

This clonotype appeared a few times. This chain uses TRBV28 with TRBJ2-5; possible D gene TRBD1, 5 bases. Trimming removed 2 bases at V and 2 bases at J, with 15 bases between. Germline V gene lookup returns CDR1 MDHEN and CDR2 SYDVKM. CDR3 length equals 16 residues. The CDR3 nucleotides read TGTGCCAGCAGTTTACCCTCGCCAGGGAATCAAGAGACCCAGTACTTC. It encodes CASSLPSPGNQETQYF.

This clonotype was seen only a few times. The V and J genes are TRBV5-1 and TRBJ2-5; possible D gene TRBD1, 6 bases. The germline CDR1 and CDR2 sequences are SGHRS and YFSETQ. The V gene lost 0 bases and the J gene lost 5 bases, with 11 bases spanning the gap. The CDR3 is 14 amino acids. The CDR3 is CASSLAQGSETQYF. CDR3 coding DNA: TGCGCCAGCAGCTTGGCCCAGGGGAGCGAGACCCAGTACTTC.

The chain is built from TRBV30 and TRBJ2-7; TRBD2 agrees at 9 bases. V shed 5 bases and J 7 bases; nucleotides not matched to a gene: 12. The CDR3 consists of 14 residues. CDR1 and CDR2 (germline): GTSNPN, SVGIG (reference sequence). DNA of the CDR3: TGTGCCTGGGGACGTAGCGGGGGACGAAGGGAGCAGTACTTC. Amino acids: CAWGRSGGRREQYF.

The chain employs TRBV5-4 and TRBJ1-2, with 7 bases aligning to TRBD1. Germline V CDR1 and CDR2: SGHNT, YYREEE (reference sequence). With 1 base clipped from V and 7 bases from J, the junction kept 4 bases outside the gene matches. This CDR3 comprises 13 residues. The CDR3 region has the DNA TGTGCCAGCAGCTTGAGGGGGCCTGGTGGCTACACCTTC. Amino acid sequence: CASSLRGPGGYTF. Full variable domain (missing parts from reference TRBV5-4 and TRBJ1-2): ETGVTQSPTHLIKTRGQQVTLRCSSQSGHNTVSWYQQALGQGPQFIFQYYREEENGRGNFPPRFSGLQFPNYSSELNVNALELDDSALYLCASSLRGPGGYTFGSGTRLTVV.

The chain employs TRBV7-2 and TRBJ1-6; TRBD1 aligns across 7 bases. V lost 3 bases, J lost 10 bases, and 9 bases stayed unmatched. This CDR3 is built from 15 residues. The V gene's germline CDR1 is SGHTA and CDR2 FQGNSA. The CDR3 spells CASSFGDRRRSPLHF. In nucleotides, the CDR3 is TGTGCCAGCAGCTTCGGGGACAGAAGGCGATCACCCCTCCACTTT. The full variable domain, completed using reference TRBV7-2 and TRBJ1-6, is GAGVSQSPSNKVTEKGKDVELRCDPISGHTALYWYRQSLGQGLEFLIYFQGNSAPDKSGLPSDRFSAERTGGSVSTLTIQRTQQEDSAVYLCASSFGDRRRSPLHFGNGTRLTVT.

The chain couples TRBV3-1 to TRBJ2-7, with D possibly called TRBD1 or TRBD2 (5 bases each). Germline loops: CDR1 LGHDT, CDR2 YNNKEL (reference sequence). CDR3 size: 15 residues. Trimming took 0 bases from V and 6 from J, leaving 15 bases between them. This chain's CDR3 is CASSQDTWQRGEQYV. CDR3 nucleotides: TGTGCCAGCAGCCAAGATACGTGGCAGAGGGGCGAGCAGTACGTC.

This clonotype was picked up many times. The gene calls are TRBV12-3 or TRBV12-4 and TRBJ2-1; 11 bases are shared with TRBD2. Losses at the gene ends were 2 bases for V and 8 bases for J; bases not matched to a gene: 8. The CDR3 is made up of 16 amino acids. The CDR3 DNA follows: TGTGCCAGCAGTTTACGACTAGCGGGGTCTGGGGATGAGCAGTTCTTC. This encodes CASSLRLAGSGDEQFF.

The chain carries TRBV20-1 and TRBJ1-4, with 9 nucleotides matching TRBD1. The CDR3 sequence is 16 residues long. CDR1 is DFQATT, CDR2 SNEGSKA, per germline (reference sequence). After removal of 3 bases from V and 8 bases from J, the junction contained 13 bases not matched to a gene. In DNA form, the CDR3 reads TGCAGTGCTAGGGCTCCGGACAGGGGTCTCCGAGAAAAACTGTTTTTT. Translation: CSARAPDRGLREKLFF.

This clonotype was recorded many times. This chain links TRBV4-3 with TRBJ2-5; perhaps TRBD1 as D (7 bases). V gave up 4 bases and J gave up 4 bases, with 10 bases separating them. Germline CDR1 LGHNA, CDR2 YSLEER. This CDR3 contains 13 residues. CDR3 coding DNA: TGCGCCAGCAGCCCAGGGGGGAGAGAGACCCAGTACTTC. It encodes CASSPGGRETQYF.

The chain links TRBV18 to TRBJ1-4, with TRBD1 identical over 9 bases. CDR3 length: 15 residues. Germline trimming cut 3 bases from V and 8 bases from J; bases unmatched to any gene: 7. Germline CDR1 KGHSH, CDR2 LQKENI. The CDR3 loop reads CASSPGTGNGEKLFF. CDR3 nucleotides: TGTGCCAGCTCACCGGGGACAGGGAACGGAGAAAAACTGTTTTTT.

This clonotype was observed a few times. The chain is built from TRBV7-9 and TRBJ1-6; TRBD1 matches at 9 bases. The CDR3 runs to 14 residues. The ends lost 2 bases at V and 14 bases at J; junction bases unmatched: 7. Germline V gives CDR1 SEHNR, CDR2 FQNEAQ (reference sequence). Here the CDR3 reads CASSLLRQGDTLHF. CDR3 in DNA: TGTGCCAGCAGCTTATTGAGACAGGGGGACACCCTCCACTTT.

This clonotype was counted ten times or more. A junction boundary mismatches the germline segment, possibly from a read error. The chain carries TRBV5-1 and TRBJ2-1; a possible D gene is TRBD2 (7 bases). CDR1 and CDR2 (germline): SGHRS, YFSETQ. The CDR3 has 16 amino acids. CDR3 sequence (DNA): TGCGCCAGCAGGTTGGAAGGGGGGGCTGGTTACAATGAGCAGTTCTTC. It translates to CASRLEGGAGYNEQFF.

This chain uses TRBV5-6 with TRBJ2-1; no definite D call. The CDR3 sequence is 13 residues long. Germline V gene lookup returns CDR1 SGHDT and CDR2 YYEEEE. With 6 bases removed from V and 7 bases from J, the gap between germline ends came to 14 bases. CDR3 loop: CASTLIAWNEQFF. Here the CDR3 DNA reads TGTGCCAGCACCCTTATAGCATGGAATGAGCAGTTCTTC.

The rearrangement joins TRBV10-1 to TRBJ2-3, with TRBD1 as a possible D gene (6 bases). This CDR3 comprises 15 residues. Trimming took 3 bases from V and 2 from J, leaving 12 bases between them. CDR1 WNHNN and CDR2 SYGVQD come from the germline V gene (reference sequence). The CDR3: CASSEWTDTTDTQYF. CDR3 coding DNA: TGCGCCAGCAGTGAATGGACAGACACCACAGATACGCAGTATTTT.

This clonotype was seen a handful of times. The chain links TRBV12-3 or TRBV12-4 to TRBJ2-1, with D uncertain. V was shortened by 1 base and J by 9 bases, with 13 bases between the two germline ends. CDR3 length: 14 amino acids. CDR3 in DNA: TGTGCCAGCAGTTTAGGGACGGGTTTAGGTGAGCAGTTCTTC. It specifies CASSLGTGLGEQFF.

Of note for this clonotype: Just one base apart from a much larger clone, this may be a read error. CDR3 in amino acids: CASSFDQETQYF. The CDR3 region has the DNA TGCGCCAGCAGCTTCGACCAAGAGACCCAGTACTTC. V is TRBV5-1 and J is TRBJ2-5; no definite D call. The germline V gene encodes CDR1 SGHRS and CDR2 YFSETQ. The CDR3 has 12 amino acids. Trimming took 2 bases from V and 0 from J, leaving 2 bases between them.

CDR3 in amino acids: CASSLRWGANTGELFF. The CDR3 DNA sequence: TGCGCCAGCAGCCTACGCTGGGGCGCGAACACCGGGGAGCTGTTTTTT. V and J are TRBV4-3 and TRBJ2-2; tentatively, D is TRBD1 (5 bases). CDR1 is LGHNA, CDR2 YSLEER, per germline. The CDR3 runs 16 residues. V was shortened by 4 bases and J by 0 bases, with 12 bases between the two germline ends.

The chain uses TRBV25-1 and TRBJ1-5; tentative D call: TRBD1 (6 bases). Trimming took off 10 bases at V and 11 bases at J, with 15 bases between the two ends. This CDR3 contains 11 residues. Germline V gene data show CDR1 as MGHDK and CDR2 as SYGVNS. The CDR3 DNA reads as TGTGCCACCCAACAGGGTTTATCCCAGCATTTT. The encoded protein is CATQQGLSQHF.